These T cell receptor beta chains were read from a single sample in a study of T cells in Graves' hyperthyroidism and ophthalmopathy. MiXCR, applied by TCRdb to the multiplex PCR reads, yields one record per CDR3 protein. The table lists 350,000 to 400,000 distinct CDR3 sequences, 15% of them singletons. Sequences were obtained from blood. These receptors all stem from a woman under 40 with Graves' hyperthyroidism. CDR3s include the opening cysteine and the closing phenylalanine or tryptophan. The order of the fields is V gene, clone size, J gene, D gene, CDR3 protein, CDR3 DNA. The D gene is left open where the match is weak. Not all rows give a size; the values are once, few, many and, for expanded clones, a class.

>TRBV7-8|many|TRBJ1-5|.
CASSLVPQPLEPQHF
TGTGCCAGCAGCTTAGTCCCACAGCCATTGGAGCCCCAGCATTTT
>TRBV20-1|many|TRBJ2-5|.
CSGRVGASETQYF
TGCAGTGGAAGAGTAGGGGCGTCCGAGACCCAGTACTTC
>TRBV9|once|TRBJ2-7|.
CASSGLSPREQYF
TGTGCCAGCAGCGGTTTATCCCCCAGAGAGCAGTACTTC
>TRBV2|many|TRBJ2-2|.
CASSLDTNTGELFF
TGTGCCAGCAGTCTAGACACGAACACCGGGGAGCTGTTTTTT
>TRBV11-2|.|TRBJ1-1|TRBD1
CASSQVTGVSEAFF
TGTGCCAGCAGCCAAGTAACAGGGGTGTCTGAAGCTTTCTTT
>TRBV9|few|TRBJ2-1|TRBD2
CASSGSGSALRGQFF
TGTGCCAGCAGCGGTAGCGGGAGCGCCTTGCGAGGGCAGTTCTTC
>TRBV15|.|TRBJ2-7|.
CATSRGPKLGSSYEQYF
TGTGCCACCAGCAGAGGGCCGAAACTAGGGAGCTCCTACGAGCAGTACTTC
>TRBV7-8|many|TRBJ1-1|.
CASSLEIGTFTTEAFF
TGTGCCAGCAGCTTAGAAATAGGGACGTTTACCACTGAAGCTTTCTTT
>TRBV30|many|TRBJ2-1|.
CAERDFNNEQFF
TGTGCCGAGAGGGACTTCAACAATGAGCAGTTCTTC
>TRBV24-1|.|TRBJ1-2|.
CATSRSGCYGYTF
TGTGCCACCAGTCGGTCAGGGTGCTATGGCTACACCTTC
>TRBV7-3|few|TRBJ2-2|.
CATNGQGHTGELFF
TGTGCCACCAATGGGCAGGGGCATACCGGGGAGCTGTTTTTT
>TRBV7-9|few|TRBJ2-7|.
CASSPLFGSGGAYEQYF
TGTGCCAGCAGCCCCCTGTTCGGCAGCGGAGGGGCCTACGAGCAGTACTTC
>TRBV5-1|few|TRBJ2-5|.
CASSLGDAQETQYF
TGCGCCAGCAGCTTGGGCGACGCCCAAGAGACCCAGTACTTC
>TRBV10-3|many|TRBJ2-3|TRBD2
CAISPSGTTDTDTQYF
TGTGCCATCAGTCCATCCGGGACTACCGACACAGATACGCAGTATTTT
>TRBV27|many|TRBJ2-1|TRBD2
CASSSRTSGYNNEQFF
TGTGCCAGCAGTTCAAGGACTAGCGGGTATAACAATGAGCAGTTCTTC
>TRBV11-2|many|TRBJ2-1|TRBD2
CASSYLTGGNNEQFF
TGTGCCAGCAGCTACTTGACGGGAGGGAATAATGAGCAGTTCTTC
>TRBV7-2|.|TRBJ1-3|TRBD1
CASSWKTGQGNTIYF
TGTGCCAGCAGCTGGAAGACAGGGCAAGGAAACACCATATATTTT
>TRBV28|many|TRBJ2-3|.
CASISLMEPGPDTQYF
TGTGCCAGCATAAGTTTAATGGAACCGGGACCAGATACGCAGTATTTT
>TRBV12-3/TRBV12-4|many|TRBJ1-5|.
CASSLGSNQPQHF
TGTGCCAGCAGTTTAGGTAGCAATCAGCCCCAGCATTTT
>TRBV20-1|few|TRBJ2-5|TRBD1
CSAGAQTGRETQYF
TGCAGTGCTGGGGCCCAGACAGGGCGGGAGACCCAGTACTTC
>TRBV25-1|many|TRBJ1-5|.
CASSEPGEGRNQPQHF
TGTGCCAGCAGTGAACCCGGAGAGGGTAGGAATCAGCCCCAGCATTTT
>TRBV30|.|TRBJ1-3|TRBD1
CAWSATGGSGNTIYF
TGTGCCTGGAGTGCTACAGGGGGCTCTGGAAACACCATATATTTT
>TRBV2|many|TRBJ2-5|TRBD1
CASSAAGTGYETQYF
TGTGCCAGCAGCGCCGCCGGGACAGGGTACGAGACCCAGTACTTC
>TRBV7-7|.|TRBJ1-5|.
CASSLDQGQPQHF
TGTGCTAGCAGCTTGGACCAGGGACAGCCCCAGCATTTT
>TRBV7-6|few|TRBJ2-7|.
CASSPAPRGTYEQYF
TGTGCCAGCAGCCCGGCCCCCCGGGGCACCTACGAGCAGTACTTC
>TRBV9|.|TRBJ2-5|.
CASSVAEGLYQETQYF
TGTGCCAGCAGCGTAGCAGAGGGACTGTATCAAGAGACCCAGTACTTC
>TRBV9|many|TRBJ2-7|.
CASSVSDRAAEQYF
TGTGCCAGCAGCGTATCGGACCGCGCCGCCGAGCAGTACTTC
>TRBV27|many|TRBJ2-2|TRBD2
CASKGTSGANTGELFF
TGTGCCAGCAAGGGGACTAGCGGTGCGAACACCGGGGAGCTGTTTTTT
>TRBV6-1|few|TRBJ1-4|.
CASSTQQGIAATNEKLFF
TGTGCCAGCAGTACCCAACAGGGAATTGCGGCAACTAATGAAAAACTGTTTTTT